Below, 17 T cell receptor beta chains from the same sample are listed, as sequenced in a study of regulatory T cells in long-lasting Graves disease. Time point specified: newly diagnosed GD, antithyroid drugs for less than 3 months. The TCR library used RNA extracted from PBMCs. iRepertoire HTBI primers and Arm-PCR of CDR3 regions built TCR beta libraries. TCRdb re-analysed the multiplex PCR reads in MiXCR, keeping a single row per CDR3 protein. This table has 350,000 to 550,000 distinct CDR3 sequences, roughly 15% appearing once. The data were also submitted as part of a second study, on T cells in Graves' hyperthyroidism and ophthalmopathy.

Specimen: peripheral blood mononuclear cells (PBMCs), collected at new diagnosis, from a patient treated with antithyroid drugs. The receptor source for this set is a woman in her forties or fifties with Graves disease.

This clonotype turned up a few times. The rearrangement links TRBV6-5 to TRBJ2-3; D not resolved. Trimming left V 4 bases short and J 0 bases short, with 5 bases between. The germline V gene encodes CDR1 MNHEY and CDR2 SVGAGI. The CDR3 is 13 amino acids. The CDR3 nucleotides read TGTGCCAGCAGTTTTTTGAGCACAGATACGCAGTATTTT. Translation: CASSFLSTDTQYF.

The table lists this clonotype with many counts. The chain links TRBV7-9 to TRBJ2-7; 8 positions match TRBD2. Germline V lookup: CDR1 SEHNR, CDR2 FQNEAQ (reference sequence). The V gene end was trimmed by 8 bases and the J gene end by 3 bases; junction bases not matched to a gene: 9. The CDR3 spans 14 residues. The CDR3 DNA sequence: TGTGCCAGCGGTAGAGCGGGGGCAAACTACGAGCAGTACTTC. Translation: CASGRAGANYEQYF.

This clonotype was found a few times. The V gene is TRBV4-1, the J gene TRBJ1-1, with D possibly being TRBD1 (6 bases). Germline V CDR1 and CDR2: MGHRA, YSYEKL. V was pared by 4 bases and J by 2 bases, with 17 bases between. The CDR3 covers 16 residues. The CDR3 spells CASSLHTQGINTEAFF. CDR3 DNA: TGCGCCAGCAGCCTACATACACAGGGAATTAACACTGAAGCTTTCTTT.

This clonotype was seen many times. The rearrangement uses TRBV29-1 and TRBJ2-5, with D perhaps matching TRBD1 (6 bases). The CDR3 totals 12 residues. Looked up from germline, CDR1 is SQVTM and CDR2 is ANQGSEA. V was cut by 7 bases and J by 2 bases, with 11 bases left in between. The CDR3 reads CSAGQQQETQYF. The CDR3 nucleotides read TGCAGCGCCGGACAGCAACAAGAGACCCAGTACTTC.

This clonotype was detected many times. The chain couples TRBV12-3 or TRBV12-4 to TRBJ1-2; D is possibly TRBD1 (6 bases). Trimming cost V 6 bases and J 4 bases, with 21 bases left between them. The CDR3 is 16 residues long. The CDR3 DNA follows: TGTGCCAGCAGCTCCACCCCCCCCGGGGGCGGCTATGGCTACACCTTC. It codes for CASSSTPPGGGYGYTF.

The V gene is TRBV5-1, the J gene TRBJ2-7, with TRBD1 matching 10 bases. This CDR3 has 14 residues. The V gene's germline CDR1 is SGHRS and CDR2 YFSETQ. V lost 0 bases and J lost 5; bases outside the gene matches: 2. CDR3: CASSLGQGANEQYF. The CDR3 nucleotides read TGCGCCAGCAGCTTGGGACAGGGGGCCAACGAGCAGTACTTC.

About this clonotype: This may be a read error, as it is one base from a much larger clone. The CDR3 coding sequence is TGTGCCAGCAGTGAATCTTTGGCGGGACTAAGAAGCATTCAGTACTTC. Encoded protein: CASSESLAGLRSIQYF. The chain carries TRBV2 and TRBJ2-4, with 7 bases lining up with TRBD2. With 2 bases clipped from V and 9 bases from J, the junction kept 13 bases outside the gene matches. CDR1 SNHLY and CDR2 FYNNEI come from the germline V gene. The CDR3 contains 16 residues.

This clonotype has a handful of counts. The V call is TRBV2, the J call TRBJ2-3; the match to TRBD1 covers 7 bases. Germline assignment: CDR1 SNHLY and CDR2 FYNNEI. Germline trimming cut 7 bases from V and 3 bases from J; bases unmatched to any gene: 7. There are 14 residues in the CDR3. The CDR3 sequence: CASTLQGQTDTQYF. As DNA, the CDR3 is TGTGCCAGCACCCTACAGGGACAGACAGATACGCAGTATTTT. Supplemented by reference TRBV2 and TRBJ2-3, the full variable domain reads EPEVTQTPSHQVTQMGQEVILRCVPISNHLYFYWYRQILGQKVEFLVSFYNNEISEKSEIFDDQFSVERPDGSNFTLKIRSTKLEDSAMYFCASTLQGQTDTQYFGPGTRLTVL.

V gene TRBV28 combines with J gene TRBJ2-2, with no clear D. Germline V lookup: CDR1 MDHEN, CDR2 SYDVKM. Trimming pared 6 bases from V and 1 base from J, leaving 9 bases between. CDR3 length: 14 amino acids. In DNA, the CDR3 is TGTGCCAGCAGGGAACAGATGAACACCGGGGAGCTGTTTTTT. Its protein is CASREQMNTGELFF.

This clonotype was detected many times. V and J are TRBV19 and TRBJ2-1; D assignment may be TRBD1 or TRBD2 (5 bases each). Per germline, CDR1 LNHDA and CDR2 SQIVND (reference sequence). The CDR3 contains 14 residues. V shed 0 bases and J shed 6 bases, with 9 bases lying between them. The CDR3 here is CASSIDWGSNEQFF. The CDR3 DNA sequence: TGTGCCAGTAGTATAGATTGGGGGTCCAATGAGCAGTTCTTC.

This clonotype was recorded at least ten times. The chain couples TRBV5-1 to TRBJ2-5, with D perhaps being TRBD1 or TRBD2 (5 bases each). Per the germline V gene, CDR1 is SGHRS and CDR2 is YFSETQ. The length of the CDR3 is 14 residues. V was shortened by 6 bases and J by 1 base, with 13 bases between the two germline ends. This CDR3 reads CASTGPSLQETQYF. The CDR3 DNA follows: TGCGCCAGCACGGGGCCTTCACTCCAAGAGACCCAGTACTTC.

This clonotype was seen many times. This sequence joins TRBV10-3 and TRBJ2-7; D remains unclear. This CDR3 region has 13 residues. Trimming cost V 6 bases and J 0 bases, with 9 bases left between them. Germline assignment: CDR1 ENHRY and CDR2 SYGVKD. The CDR3 is CAIRGLGSYEQYF. DNA for the CDR3: TGTGCCATCAGGGGGTTGGGCTCCTACGAGCAGTACTTC.

This rearrangement joins TRBV6-2 or TRBV6-3 to TRBJ2-3, with D unresolved. Trimming cost V 5 bases and J 0 bases, with 6 bases left between them. This CDR3 comprises 13 residues. Germline CDR1 reads MNHEY; CDR2 reads SVGEGT. CDR3 in DNA: TGTGCCAGCAGTGCCTCTAGCACAGATACGCAGTATTTT. Translating gives CASSASSTDTQYF.

The table lists this clonotype with a few counts. The chain combines TRBV18 with TRBJ1-5; D unresolved. This CDR3 has 15 amino acids. In germline, CDR1 is KGHSH, CDR2 LQKENI. Deletions cut 2 bases from V and 0 bases from J, with 8 bases between. The CDR3 region has the DNA TGTGCCAGCTCACCAAACAGTATTAGCAATCAGCCCCAGCATTTT. Amino acids: CASSPNSISNQPQHF.

The chain has TRBV5-6 and TRBJ2-7, with no clear D. This CDR3 comprises 12 residues. Germline V lookup: CDR1 SGHDT, CDR2 YYEEEE. V lost 3 bases to trimming and J lost 7 bases, with 11 bases between them. CDR3 nucleotide sequence: TGTGCCAGCAGCTCAGACCCGTGGGAGCAGTACTTC. It translates to CASSSDPWEQYF.

At least ten counts were recorded for this clonotype. The chain links TRBV28 to TRBJ2-1; 14 bases line up with TRBD2. The length of the CDR3 is 17 residues. Germline CDR1 and CDR2: MDHEN and SYDVKM. With V trimmed by 5 bases and J by 3 bases, 6 bases remained unmatched. CDR3: CASSIGTSGRFYNEQFF. The CDR3 DNA reads TGTGCCAGCAGTATCGGGACTAGCGGGAGATTCTACAATGAGCAGTTCTTC. The complete variable domain, with remaining parts taken from reference TRBV28 and TRBJ2-1, reads DVKVTQSSRYLVKRTGEKVFLECVQDMDHENMFWYRQDPGLGLRLIYFSYDVKMKEKGDIPEGYSVSREKKERFSLILESASTNQTSMYLCASSIGTSGRFYNEQFFGPGTRLTVL.

This clonotype was counted a few times. A much larger clonotype is one base distant, so this may be a read error. J is TRBJ1-4 and V is TRBV2; tentative D call: TRBD1 (5 bases). From germline, CDR1 is SNHLY and CDR2 FYNNEI. The CDR3 spans 14 residues. CDR3 in amino acids: CAGSSGRGDEKLFF. In nucleotides, the CDR3 is TGTGCCGGCAGCTCGGGACGGGGGGACGAAAAACTGTTTTTT.